The clone carrying this T cell receptor (beta chain) has a single count. Its specificity is unknown. Negatively enriched CD4+ T cells were divided by CD45RA into naive and memory. This record comes from a study of shared clonotypes between healthy human individuals. Study-level background: Three CD4 naive, three CD4 memory, two CD8 naive and one CD8 memory plate were used per donor. Study conclusions and caveats: Unshared clonotypes carried lower generation probabilities than those common to all four donors.

The germline CDR1 and CDR2 sequences are MRHNA and SNTAGT. The CDR3 totals 18 residues. The V and J ends lost 3 bases and 0 bases respectively, with 19 bases between them. Samples underwent the assay at deep level. Assay: immunoSEQ multiplex PCR; the TCRdb copy retains only in-frame clones and omits some. The sample has roughly 2,500,000 clones, approximately 94% seen once. The sequence derives from a man younger than 35 in good health. Some clones in this sample may be carry-over from other donors' samples. V is TRBV6-4 and J is TRBJ2-3, with D possibly TRBD1 on 6 matching bases. The sample was naive CD4+ T cells from PBMCs. Subset reported: CD45RA+ positively selected. The CDR3 region has the DNA TGTGCCAGCAGTGAGTTTGGTTGGGACACAACGAGCACAGATACGCAGTATTTT. It encodes CASSEFGWDTTSTDTQYF.